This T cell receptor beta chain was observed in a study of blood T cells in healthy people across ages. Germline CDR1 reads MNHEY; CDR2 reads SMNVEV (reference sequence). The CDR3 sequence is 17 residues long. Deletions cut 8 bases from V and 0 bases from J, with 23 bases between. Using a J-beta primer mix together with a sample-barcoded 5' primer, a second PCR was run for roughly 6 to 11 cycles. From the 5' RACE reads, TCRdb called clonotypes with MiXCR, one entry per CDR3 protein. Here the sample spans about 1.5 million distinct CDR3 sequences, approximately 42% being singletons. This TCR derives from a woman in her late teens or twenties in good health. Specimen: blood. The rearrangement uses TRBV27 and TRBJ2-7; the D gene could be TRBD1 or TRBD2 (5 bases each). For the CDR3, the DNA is TGTGCCAGCGGTTCCCTTCCGGGACGGAGAGCCTCCTACGAGCAGTACTTC. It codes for CASGSLPGRRASYEQYF.